The 28 T cell receptor beta chains below were found in one sample sequenced in a study of CD8 T cells in ankylosing spondylitis. From the 5' RACE reads, TCRdb called clonotypes with MiXCR, one entry per CDR3 protein. The sample yields about 310,000 distinct CDR3 sequences, around 20% seen once. Sequencing was carried out using blood, either unsorted or a sorted T cell fraction (not recorded which). These TCRs come from a female donor with ankylosing spondylitis or in good health (not recorded which).

The V gene is TRBV6-5, the J gene TRBJ2-1, with D maybe TRBD2 (7 bases). Germline CDR1 reads MNHEY; CDR2 reads SVGAGI. The germline V and J ends were trimmed by 2 bases and 7 bases, with 18 bases remaining between them. The CDR3 consists of 16 residues. Here the CDR3 reads CASSYGASGGGNEQFF. CDR3 DNA sequence: TGTGCCAGCAGTTACGGGGCTAGCGGAGGGGGGAATGAGCAGTTCTTC.

Only a few counts were recorded for this clonotype. This chain joins TRBV6-2 or TRBV6-3 and TRBJ2-5; no reliable D call. Germline-derived CDR1 and CDR2 are MNHEY and SVGEGT. V lost 2 bases to trimming and J lost 7 bases, with 14 bases between them. This CDR3 spans 14 amino acids. CDR3 in DNA: TGTGCCAGCAGTTACCCGGGTCCTTACGGGACCCAGTACTTC. Its translation: CASSYPGPYGTQYF.

V gene TRBV12-3 or TRBV12-4 combines with J gene TRBJ2-2, with D maybe TRBD2 (5 bases). V was shortened by 7 bases and J by 0 bases, with 12 bases between the two germline ends. This CDR3 has 15 amino acids. CDR3 amino acids: CASTLRESNTGELFF. Here the CDR3 DNA reads TGTGCCAGCACCCTAAGGGAGTCGAACACCGGGGAGCTGTTTTTT.

This clonotype was detected only a few times. The V and J genes are TRBV20-1 and TRBJ2-1; D gene unclear. V was cut by 0 bases and J by 0 bases, with 18 bases left in between. The CDR3 length is 18 residues. The V gene's germline CDR1 is DFQATT and CDR2 SNEGSKA (reference sequence). The CDR3 coding sequence is TGCAGTGCTAGAGATCCGAATCCGCGCTTTAACTCCTACAATGAGCAGTTCTTC. Its protein is CSARDPNPRFNSYNEQFF.

The CDR3 loop reads CASSRGLRGDTQYF. CDR3 nucleotides: TGTGCCAGCAGCCGGGGGCTCCGAGGAGATACGCAGTATTTT. The chain joins TRBV6-2 or TRBV6-3 to TRBJ2-3, with D perhaps being TRBD1 or TRBD2 (6 bases each). Per the germline V gene, CDR1 is MNHEY and CDR2 is SVGEGT. V was trimmed by 6 bases and J by 5 bases, leaving 15 bases between them. The CDR3 spans 14 residues.

The gene calls are TRBV11-2 and TRBJ1-5; no definite D call. The CDR3 extends over 13 amino acids. Trimming took 5 bases from V and 2 from J, leaving 7 bases between them. Germline lookup yields CDR1 SGHAT and CDR2 FQNNGV. DNA of the CDR3: TGTGCCAGCAGCCCACACGGCAATCAGCCCCAGCATTTT. Its translation is CASSPHGNQPQHF.

The rearrangement joins TRBV4-3 to TRBJ1-2; perhaps TRBD1 as D (6 bases). The germline CDR1 and CDR2 sequences are LGHNA and YSLEER. This CDR3 spans 13 amino acids. Trimming took off 8 bases at V and 7 bases at J, with 17 bases between the two ends. CDR3 in amino acids: CASSIQGSGGYTF. The CDR3 nucleotides are TGCGCCAGCTCCATACAGGGATCGGGTGGCTACACCTTC.

The chain joins TRBV20-1 to TRBJ2-2, with D tentatively TRBD2 (6 bases). The CDR3 is made up of 15 amino acids. V lost 6 bases and J 0 bases, leaving 14 bases between the germline ends. CDR1 and CDR2 from the germline V gene are DFQATT and SNEGSKA (reference sequence). CDR3 region: CSAAFGGANTGELFF. The CDR3 bases are TGCAGTGCGGCCTTCGGCGGGGCGAACACCGGGGAGCTGTTTTTT.

This clonotype was observed many times. The chain couples TRBV2 to TRBJ1-4, with unresolved D. This CDR3 region has 12 residues. The V end lost 11 bases, the J end lost 3 bases, and 10 bases lay between the germline ends. Germline lookup yields CDR1 SNHLY and CDR2 FYNNEI. The CDR3: CAAKEANEKLFF. CDR3 sequence (DNA): TGTGCCGCGAAGGAGGCTAATGAAAAACTGTTTTTT.

J is TRBJ2-1 and V is TRBV28; TRBD2 is a possible D gene (5 bases). Germline CDR1 reads MDHEN; CDR2 reads SYDVKM. V was clipped by 3 bases and J by 10 bases, with 10 bases between them. The CDR3 spans 12 residues. The CDR3 DNA follows: TGTGCCAGCAGTTTCCTCAAGCGGGAGCAGTTCTTC. As protein: CASSFLKREQFF.

The V gene is TRBV25-1, the J gene TRBJ1-1; 7 bases map to TRBD1. The germline V gene has CDR1 MGHDK and CDR2 SYGVNS. CDR3 size: 14 residues. Unmatched junction bases numbered 3, after V lost 2 bases and J lost 3 bases. The DNA of the CDR3 is TGTGCCAGCAGTGAAATAGGGGGCTACACTGAAGCTTTCTTT. Its translation is CASSEIGGYTEAFF.

This clonotype has a handful of counts. V is TRBV12-3 or TRBV12-4 and J is TRBJ2-1; tentatively, D is TRBD1 (6 bases). V lost 1 base and J lost 8, with 15 bases in between. The CDR3 covers 15 residues. The DNA for the CDR3 is TGTGCCAGCAGTTTAGGGGGCAGGGGTTGGGATGAGCAGTTCTTC. It yields the protein CASSLGGRGWDEQFF.

This clonotype was observed a few times. The chain is built from TRBV20-1 and TRBJ2-1; 9 nucleotides line up with TRBD2. Germline lookup yields CDR1 DFQATT and CDR2 SNEGSKA (reference sequence). The CDR3 contains 15 residues. V gave up 0 bases and J gave up 9 bases; unmatched junction bases: 9. Written as DNA, the CDR3 is TGCAGTGCTAGAGATAGCCTAGCGGGGAAGGGTGAGCAGTTCTTC. Its protein is CSARDSLAGKGEQFF.

The CDR3 sequence: CASSSRQGHGYTF. The CDR3 DNA follows: TGTGCCAGCAGCTCTCGACAGGGTCATGGCTACACCTTC. This chain joins TRBV7-2 and TRBJ1-2; 7 nucleotides align to TRBD1. Germline V gene sequence: CDR1 SGHTA, CDR2 FQGNSA. Trimming took 4 bases from V and 6 from J; bases not matched to a gene: 5. The CDR3 length is 13 residues.

This clonotype turned up a few times. This rearrangement joins TRBV12-3 or TRBV12-4 to TRBJ2-7; D possibly corresponds to TRBD2 (6 bases). Trimming took 3 bases from V and 3 from J, leaving 15 bases between them. CDR3 length equals 15 residues. The CDR3 coding sequence is TGTGCCAGCAGTTTTACGGGGGAACTCATCTACGAGCAGTACTTC. Protein sequence: CASSFTGELIYEQYF.

This clonotype was counted between two and nine times. The rearrangement joins TRBV5-1 to TRBJ2-1; 8 bases are a match to TRBD2. V lost 5 bases to trimming and J lost 0 bases; unmatched junction nucleotides: 10. This CDR3 has 17 amino acids. Germline V gene data show CDR1 as SGHRS and CDR2 as YFSETQ. The CDR3 sequence is CASRWLAGLSSYNEQFF. CDR3 sequence (DNA): TGCGCCAGCAGGTGGCTAGCGGGCCTTAGCTCCTACAATGAGCAGTTCTTC.

This clonotype turned up a few times. CDR3 loop: CASSQGRPPTGTYGYTF. Written as DNA, the CDR3 is TGCGCCAGCAGCCAAGGACGTCCACCGACAGGGACCTATGGCTACACCTTC. This chain connects TRBV4-3 to TRBJ1-2, with 7 bases identical to TRBD1. The CDR3 spans 17 residues. CDR1 is LGHNA, CDR2 YSLEER, per germline. V lost 1 base to trimming and J lost 4 bases; unmatched junction nucleotides: 12.

The chain recombines TRBV3-1 with TRBJ2-1; weak D call: TRBD2 (6 bases). This CDR3 region has 14 residues. V lost 4 bases and J lost 7, with 14 bases in between. Germline CDR1 LGHDT, CDR2 YNNKEL (reference sequence). The DNA for the CDR3 is TGTGCCAGCAGCCGTTCGGGAGCTGGTAATGAGCAGTTCTTC. The encoded protein is CASSRSGAGNEQFF.

This sequence joins TRBV12-3 or TRBV12-4 and TRBJ2-5; a weak D match, TRBD2 (7 bases). The CDR3 runs to 14 residues. Trimming removed 5 bases at V and 3 bases at J, with 13 bases between. CDR3: CASSPRGAKETQYF. The DNA of the CDR3 is TGTGCCAGCAGTCCTCGGGGGGCCAAAGAGACCCAGTACTTC.

The chain employs TRBV11-2 and TRBJ2-6; D possibly corresponds to TRBD1 (6 bases). Trimming took off 8 bases at V and 4 bases at J, with 12 bases between the two ends. Germline assignment: CDR1 SGHAT and CDR2 FQNNGV. The CDR3 runs 14 residues. The CDR3 nucleotides are TGTGCCAGCGGCAGGGGTTCCGGGGCCAACGTCCTGACTTTC. It yields the protein CASGRGSGANVLTF.

The chain combines TRBV28 with TRBJ1-1; D gene ambiguous. V lost 8 bases and J 0 bases, leaving 10 bases between the germline ends. The CDR3 consists of 13 residues. Germline CDR1 is MDHEN and CDR2 is SYDVKM. CDR3: CASGGRMNTEAFF. The CDR3 region has the DNA TGTGCCAGCGGAGGACGGATGAACACTGAAGCTTTCTTT. The whole variable domain, filled in from reference TRBV28 and TRBJ1-1, reads DVKVTQSSRYLVKRTGEKVFLECVQDMDHENMFWYRQDPGLGLRLIYFSYDVKMKEKGDIPEGYSVSREKKERFSLILESASTNQTSMYLCASGGRMNTEAFFGQGTRLTVV.

In its sample, this clonotype was seen many times. The V gene is TRBV11-2, the J gene TRBJ2-1, with 15 bases matching TRBD2. Trimming cost V 5 bases and J 3 bases; bases outside gene matches: 8. Germline V gene lookup returns CDR1 SGHAT and CDR2 FQNNGV. This CDR3 is built from 18 residues. This CDR3 reads CASSPGLAGGALYNEQFF. The CDR3 nucleotides are TGTGCCAGCAGCCCGGGACTAGCGGGAGGCGCCCTCTACAATGAGCAGTTCTTC.

The chain recombines TRBV18 with TRBJ2-2, with D hard to call. The germline V gene has CDR1 KGHSH and CDR2 LQKENI. Trimming left V 6 bases short and J 1 base short, with 15 bases between. The CDR3 is made up of 16 amino acids. This chain's CDR3 is CASSPTGPVNTGELFF. CDR3 bases: TGTGCCAGCTCTCCCACGGGTCCTGTGAACACCGGGGAGCTGTTTTTT.

This clonotype was counted between two and nine times. The V and J genes are TRBV20-1 and TRBJ2-3; D is ambiguous. The CDR3 totals 13 residues. Germline CDR1 and CDR2: DFQATT and SNEGSKA (reference sequence). The V and J ends lost 0 bases and 5 bases respectively, with 9 bases between them. CDR3 amino acids: CSARDALGDTQYF. The CDR3 region has the DNA TGCAGTGCTAGAGATGCTCTCGGAGATACGCAGTATTTT.

This clonotype occurred a few times. In DNA form, the CDR3 reads TGTGCCAGCAGCTCCCCGGGTCGCCCCACAGAAGCTTTCTTT. Encoded protein: CASSSPGRPTEAFF. The V and J genes are TRBV7-2 and TRBJ1-1; D not resolved. CDR1 SGHTA and CDR2 FQGNSA come from the germline V gene. Between the trimmed V and J ends, which lost 4 bases and 8 bases, there was a span of 17 bases. This CDR3 region has 14 residues.

This clonotype came up a few times. This chain joins TRBV4-2 and TRBJ2-5, with 11 bases fitting TRBD2. Trimming cost V 1 base and J 5 bases; bases outside gene matches: 6. Germline-derived CDR1 and CDR2 are LGHNA and YNFKEQ. This CDR3 is built from 16 residues. CDR3 residues: CASSQGVSGRDETQYF. The CDR3 DNA follows: TGTGCCAGCAGCCAAGGAGTTAGCGGGAGGGATGAGACCCAGTACTTC.

The chain joins TRBV5-1 to TRBJ2-7; D not certain. The ends were cut back, 0 bases at V and 1 base at J, with 11 bases in the middle. This CDR3 comprises 15 residues. Germline CDR1 reads SGHRS; CDR2 reads YFSETQ. This CDR3 reads CASSLGLPVSYEQYF. As DNA, the CDR3 is TGCGCCAGCAGCTTGGGTCTTCCGGTTTCCTACGAGCAGTACTTC.

This chain connects TRBV12-3 or TRBV12-4 to TRBJ2-1, with D hard to call. V lost 5 bases, J lost 4 bases, and 9 bases lay in between. The CDR3 is made up of 13 amino acids. The CDR3 here is CASSQQIYNEQFF. CDR3 nucleotides: TGTGCCAGCAGTCAACAGATATACAATGAGCAGTTCTTC.